One and the same sample provided the 25 T cell receptor beta chains below, sequenced in a study of T-cell reconstitution after alpha-beta-depleted transplantation in children. As it was prepared, the TCRbeta library received unique molecular identifiers. TCRdb itself ran the PCR reads through MiXCR, one entry per CDR3 protein. The data show some 180,000 distinct CDR3 sequences, about 7% seen once. The starting material was PBMCs, obtained before TCRalphabeta/CD19-depleted stem cell transplant. The receptor source for this set is a boy aged 2 to 9 with acute lymphoblastic leukemia, due to receive a stem cell transplant.

This clonotype was picked up many times. The V call is TRBV28, the J call TRBJ2-3, with D perhaps matching TRBD2 (6 bases). This CDR3 has 16 residues. Germline-derived CDR1 and CDR2 are MDHEN and SYDVKM. V was cut by 1 base and J by 3 bases, with 14 bases left in between. The CDR3 nucleotides read TGTGCCAGCAGTTTATTCTCCGGGGGTGGTACAGATACGCAGTATTTT. Translated, it gives CASSLFSGGGTDTQYF.

This clonotype was recorded many times. This chain joins TRBV13 and TRBJ2-7; D not certain. The CDR3 consists of 13 residues. Germline CDR1 is PRHDT and CDR2 is FYEKMQ (reference sequence). V was shortened by 4 bases and J by 2 bases, with 9 bases between the two germline ends. This chain's CDR3 is CASSSKETYEQYF. As DNA, the CDR3 is TGTGCCAGCAGCTCCAAGGAGACCTACGAGCAGTACTTC.

This clonotype has a count of ten or more. The chain links TRBV5-1 to TRBJ2-5; 7 bases are shared with TRBD1. The CDR3 runs to 15 residues. V dropped 4 bases and J dropped 5; count of bases not matched to a gene: 11. The germline gives CDR1 SGHRS, CDR2 YFSETQ. CDR3 sequence (DNA): TGCGCCAGCAGCATGAGGGACAGCTCGGTTGAGACCCAGTACTTC. Translation gives CASSMRDSSVETQYF.

This clonotype was detected only a few times. An end of the junction does not agree with germline; a read error may underlie this. The V and J genes are TRBV4-1 and TRBJ1-2, with D possibly being TRBD1 (5 bases). The CDR3 contains 15 residues. The germline V gene has CDR1 MGHRA and CDR2 YSYEKL. The CDR3 DNA sequence: TGTGCCAGCAGCCCTGGGGCCGGAAACCACTATGGCTACACCTTC. This translates into CASSPGAGNHYGYTF.

This clonotype was seen ten or more times. The V call is TRBV14, the J call TRBJ2-2; no clear D. The germline V and J ends were trimmed by 4 bases and 7 bases, with 10 bases remaining between them. Germline V gene lookup returns CDR1 SGHDN and CDR2 FVKESK. The CDR3 extends over 13 amino acids. CDR3 residues: CASSRTRSGELFF. The DNA of the CDR3 is TGTGCCAGCAGCCGTACCAGGAGCGGGGAGCTGTTTTTT.

The chain joins TRBV7-6 to TRBJ2-1; the D is unclear. V was trimmed by 4 bases and J by 8 bases, leaving 12 bases between them. The CDR3 extends over 13 amino acids. Germline assignment: CDR1 SGHVS and CDR2 FNYEAQ. The CDR3 coding sequence is TGTGCCAGCAGCTCCACCAGTTACGATGAGCAGTTCTTC. It yields the protein CASSSTSYDEQFF.

This clonotype was seen at least ten times. The rearrangement links TRBV7-3 to TRBJ2-1, with a possible D match to TRBD2 (5 bases). The CDR3 consists of 18 residues. The germline V gene encodes CDR1 SGHTA and CDR2 FQGTGA. Trimming took 4 bases from V and 0 from J, leaving 19 bases between them. Here the CDR3 reads CASSSTGVGVSSYNEQFF. DNA of the CDR3: TGTGCCAGCAGCTCCACTGGGGTGGGAGTAAGCTCCTACAATGAGCAGTTCTTC.

The chain is built from TRBV6-1 and TRBJ1-5; possibly TRBD1 for D (6 bases). CDR3 length: 13 residues. The germline V and J ends were trimmed by 10 bases and 5 bases, with 15 bases remaining between them. Germline loops: CDR1 MNHNS, CDR2 SASEGT. CDR3 in amino acids: CATQQGPDQPQHF. The DNA for the CDR3 is TGTGCCACCCAACAGGGTCCCGATCAGCCCCAGCATTTT.

The table lists this clonotype with many counts. DNA of the CDR3: TGTGCCAGCAGTCTTCAGGGCTCCTACAATGAGCAGTTCTTC. Protein product: CASSLQGSYNEQFF. V gene TRBV27 combines with J gene TRBJ2-1; D is possibly TRBD1 (5 bases). Germline V gene lookup returns CDR1 MNHEY and CDR2 SMNVEV (reference sequence). The CDR3 sequence is 14 residues long. Trimming left V 5 bases short and J 0 bases short, with 8 bases between.

This clonotype has ten or more counts. The rearrangement links TRBV12-3 or TRBV12-4 to TRBJ1-2; 10 bases are shared with TRBD1. This CDR3 has 15 amino acids. V was clipped by 5 bases and J by 3 bases; unmatched bases: 6. The CDR3 DNA is TGTGCCAGCAGTCCACGGACAGGGGGGTACTATGGCTACACCTTC. Its protein is CASSPRTGGYYGYTF.

CDR3 DNA sequence: TGTGCCACATCAAGCTCGGATAGCTCCTACGAGCAGTACTTC. Protein product: CATSSSDSSYEQYF. V usage is TRBV27 and J usage is TRBJ2-7; D not resolved. The CDR3 runs 14 residues. The germline V gene has CDR1 MNHEY and CDR2 SMNVEV (reference sequence). Trimming shortened V by 10 bases and J by 0 bases, and 16 bases separated the two germline ends.

This clonotype has at least ten counts. V is TRBV20-1 and J is TRBJ1-5; no firm D call. The CDR3 consists of 16 residues. CDR1 and CDR2 from the germline V gene are DFQATT and SNEGSKA (reference sequence). Trimming stripped 0 bases from V and 7 bases from J, with 19 bases between. CDR3 DNA sequence: TGCAGTGCTAGAGATACTGGGAATCGTATCAGGCAGCCCCAGCATTTT. Translating it yields CSARDTGNRIRQPQHF.

This clonotype was observed at least ten times. V and J are TRBV28 and TRBJ2-7, with a possible D match to TRBD2 (7 bases). The V gene lost 5 bases and the J gene lost 2 bases, with 10 bases spanning the gap. The V gene's germline CDR1 is MDHEN and CDR2 SYDVKM. This CDR3 region has 13 residues. The chain's CDR3 is CASSRGTTYEQYF. In nucleotides, the CDR3 is TGTGCCAGCAGTAGGGGGACTACCTACGAGCAGTACTTC.

This clonotype occurred many times. This chain joins TRBV7-4 and TRBJ2-7; D not certain. The CDR3 has 16 amino acids. CDR1 and CDR2 (germline): SGHVT, SQSDAQ. Trimming left V 5 bases short and J 2 bases short, with 19 bases between. The CDR3 sequence is CASSRSLSAATYEQYF. The DNA of the CDR3 is TGTGCCAGCAGCCGAAGTCTGTCGGCAGCGACCTACGAGCAGTACTTC.

The CDR3 region has the DNA TGCGCCAGCAGTCATACCCCGGGACTAGGGACCACAGATACGCAGTATTTT. Protein: CASSHTPGLGTTDTQYF. The V and J genes are TRBV4-1 and TRBJ2-3, with TRBD2 matching over 8 bases. From germline, CDR1 is MGHRA and CDR2 YSYEKL. J was trimmed by 2 bases and V by 6 bases; bases with no gene match: 13. This CDR3 comprises 17 residues.

This clonotype has at least ten counts. In DNA form, the CDR3 reads TGCAGTGCTAGAGATACTAGCGGGGGGCACGAGACCCAGTACTTC. Its protein is CSARDTSGGHETQYF. V usage is TRBV20-1 and J usage is TRBJ2-5; 12 bases are a match to TRBD2. Trimming at V came to 0 bases and at J to 5 bases, leaving 4 bases not matched to a gene. Germline-derived CDR1 and CDR2 are DFQATT and SNEGSKA (reference sequence). The CDR3 is 15 amino acids.

This clonotype has just a few counts. The rearrangement joins TRBV28 to TRBJ1-2; tentative D call: TRBD1 (5 bases). Trimming removed 2 bases at V and 4 bases at J, with 14 bases between. Germline loops: CDR1 MDHEN, CDR2 SYDVKM. CDR3 length: 15 residues. CDR3 in amino acids: CASSLRGEGSYGYTF. The CDR3 DNA sequence: TGTGCCAGCAGTTTAAGGGGCGAGGGGTCCTATGGCTACACCTTC.

This clonotype was seen more than once but under ten times. The genes are TRBV18 and TRBJ2-7, with D hard to call. This CDR3 comprises 12 residues. Germline V lookup: CDR1 KGHSH, CDR2 LQKENI. Trimming stripped 3 bases from V and 2 bases from J, with 5 bases between. The CDR3 nucleotides are TGTGCCAGCTCACCTCAGACCTACGAGCAGTACTTC. It specifies CASSPQTYEQYF.

This clonotype has at least ten counts. V usage is TRBV6-1 and J usage is TRBJ1-4; 9 bases are a match to TRBD1. The CDR3 totals 20 residues. J was trimmed by 0 bases and V by 2 bases; bases with no gene match: 13. Germline-derived CDR1 and CDR2 are MNHNS and SASEGT. This CDR3 reads CASSEYEQGADYATNEKLFF. CDR3 nucleotides: TGTGCCAGCAGTGAATACGAACAGGGGGCTGATTATGCAACTAATGAAAAACTGTTTTTT.

This clonotype was observed many times. The V gene is TRBV29-1, the J gene TRBJ2-1, with 13 bases that match TRBD2. V was clipped by 5 bases and J by 0 bases; unmatched bases: 7. The V gene's germline CDR1 is SQVTM and CDR2 ANQGSEA. CDR3 length: 17 amino acids. In nucleotides, the CDR3 is TGCAGCGTTACGGGACTAGCGGGAAGAGCCTCCTACAATGAGCAGTTCTTC. Its translation is CSVTGLAGRASYNEQFF.

In this sample, this clonotype turned up a few times. The V gene is TRBV15, the J gene TRBJ2-7; D not resolved. The CDR3 runs 10 residues. CDR1 LNHNV and CDR2 YYDKDF come from the germline V gene (reference sequence). The ends were cut back, 8 bases at V and 5 bases at J, with 7 bases in the middle. The CDR3 loop is CATQSDEQYF. DNA of the CDR3: TGTGCCACCCAGAGCGACGAGCAGTACTTC. The complete variable domain, with remaining parts taken from reference TRBV15 and TRBJ2-7, reads DAMVIQNPRYQVTQFGKPVTLSCSQTLNHNVMYWYQQKSSQAPKLLFHYYDKDFNNEADTPDNFQSRRPNTSFCFLDIRSPGLGDTAMYLCATQSDEQYFGPGTRLTVT.

The chain is built from TRBV9 and TRBJ2-2; D is undetermined. The CDR3 is 15 residues long. The germline gives CDR1 SGDLS, CDR2 YYNGEE. Trimming stripped 0 bases from V and 4 bases from J, with 10 bases between. The CDR3 DNA reads as TGTGCCAGCAGCGTAGAGGGTCAGACCACCGGGGAGCTGTTTTTT. Translating it yields CASSVEGQTTGELFF.

This clonotype was seen at least ten times. The chain uses TRBV28 and TRBJ2-1; 10 positions agree with TRBD2. This CDR3 comprises 20 residues. Germline CDR1 and CDR2: MDHEN and SYDVKM. V lost 6 bases, J lost 7 bases, and 24 bases stayed unmatched. CDR3: CASRVFYNPSGGQKGNEQFF. DNA of the CDR3: TGTGCCAGCAGGGTATTTTACAATCCTAGCGGGGGACAAAAAGGGAATGAGCAGTTCTTC.

This clonotype was counted many times. The gene calls are TRBV28 and TRBJ2-6, with no clear D. CDR3 size: 15 residues. CDR1 is MDHEN, CDR2 SYDVKM, per germline. V was cut by 3 bases and J by 1 base, with 7 bases left in between. The CDR3 loop reads CASSFEQSGANVLTF. CDR3 nucleotides: TGTGCCAGCAGTTTCGAACAGTCTGGGGCCAACGTCCTGACTTTC. The full variable domain, in which reference TRBV28 and TRBJ2-6 provide the parts outside the CDR3, is DVKVTQSSRYLVKRTGEKVFLECVQDMDHENMFWYRQDPGLGLRLIYFSYDVKMKEKGDIPEGYSVSREKKERFSLILESASTNQTSMYLCASSFEQSGANVLTFGAGSRLTVL.

V is TRBV20-1 and J is TRBJ2-5; 9 nucleotides agree with TRBD2. CDR1 and CDR2 from the germline V gene are DFQATT and SNEGSKA (reference sequence). V lost 3 bases, J lost 5 bases, and 16 bases stayed unmatched. The CDR3 has 17 residues. The CDR3 coding sequence is TGCAGTGCTAGCCCTCTGGAGCGGGGGGCCACGGGGGAGACCCAGTACTTC. Translated, it gives CSASPLERGATGETQYF.